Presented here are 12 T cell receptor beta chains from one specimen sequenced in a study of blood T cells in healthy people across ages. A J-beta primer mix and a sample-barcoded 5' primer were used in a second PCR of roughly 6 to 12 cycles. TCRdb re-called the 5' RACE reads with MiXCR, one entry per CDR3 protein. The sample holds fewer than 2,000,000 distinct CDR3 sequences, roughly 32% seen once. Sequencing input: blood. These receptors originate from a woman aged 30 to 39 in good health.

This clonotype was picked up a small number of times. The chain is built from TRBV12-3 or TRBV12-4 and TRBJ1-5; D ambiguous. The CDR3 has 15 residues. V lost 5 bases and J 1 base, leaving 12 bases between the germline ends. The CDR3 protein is CASSVQWRSNQPQHF. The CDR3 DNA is TGTGCCAGCAGTGTCCAGTGGCGGAGCAATCAGCCCCAGCATTTT.

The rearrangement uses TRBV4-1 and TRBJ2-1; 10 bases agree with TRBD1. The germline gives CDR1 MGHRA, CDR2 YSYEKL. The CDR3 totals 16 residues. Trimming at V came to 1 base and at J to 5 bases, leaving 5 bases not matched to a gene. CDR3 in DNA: TGCGCCAGCAGCCAAGGGAGGGGGACAGGGGACAATGAGCAGTTCTTC. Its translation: CASSQGRGTGDNEQFF.

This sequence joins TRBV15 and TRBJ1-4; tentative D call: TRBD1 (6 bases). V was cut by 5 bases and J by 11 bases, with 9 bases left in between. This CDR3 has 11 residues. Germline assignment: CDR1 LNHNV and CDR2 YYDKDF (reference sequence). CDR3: CATSYTGKLFF. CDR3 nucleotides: TGTGCCACCAGCTACACAGGGAAACTGTTTTTT.

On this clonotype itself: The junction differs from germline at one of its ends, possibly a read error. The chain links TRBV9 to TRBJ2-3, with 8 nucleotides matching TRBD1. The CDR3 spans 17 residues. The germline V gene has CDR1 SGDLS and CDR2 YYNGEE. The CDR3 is CASSVAAGDRSQDMQYF. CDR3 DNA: TGTGCCAGCAGCGTAGCCGCAGGGGACAGGTCCCAAGATATGCAGTATTTT. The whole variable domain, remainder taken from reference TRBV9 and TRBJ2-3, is DSGVTQTPKHLITATGQRVTLRCSPRSGDLSVYWYQQSLDQGLQFLIQYYNGEERAKGNILERFSAQQFPDLHSELNLSSLELGDSALYFCASSVAAGDRSQDMQYFGPGTRLTVL.

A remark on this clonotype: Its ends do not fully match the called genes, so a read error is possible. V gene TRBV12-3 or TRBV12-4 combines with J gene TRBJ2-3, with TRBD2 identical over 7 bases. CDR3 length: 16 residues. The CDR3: CVSSQLRGESTDTQYF. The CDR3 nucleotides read TGTGTCAGCAGTCAACTCCGGGGGGAAAGCACGGATACGCAGTATTTT.

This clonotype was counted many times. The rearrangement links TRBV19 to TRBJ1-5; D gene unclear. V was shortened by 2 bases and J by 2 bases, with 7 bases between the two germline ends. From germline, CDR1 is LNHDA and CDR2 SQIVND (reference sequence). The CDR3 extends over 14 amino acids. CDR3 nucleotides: TGTGCCAGTAGTATATGGGCGGGCAATCAGCCCCAGCATTTT. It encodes CASSIWAGNQPQHF.

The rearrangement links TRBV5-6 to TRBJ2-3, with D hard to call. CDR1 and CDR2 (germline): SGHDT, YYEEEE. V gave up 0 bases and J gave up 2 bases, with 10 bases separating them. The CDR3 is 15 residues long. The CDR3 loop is CASSLAGTPTDTQYF. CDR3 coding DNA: TGTGCCAGCAGCTTGGCCGGCACCCCCACAGATACGCAGTATTTT.

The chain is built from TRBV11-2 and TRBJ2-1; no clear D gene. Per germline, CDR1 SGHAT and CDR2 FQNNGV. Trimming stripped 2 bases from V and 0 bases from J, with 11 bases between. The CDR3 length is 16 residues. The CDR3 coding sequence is TGTGCCAGCAGCTTAAATCTCGGTAGCTCCTACAATGAGCAGTTCTTC. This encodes CASSLNLGSSYNEQFF.

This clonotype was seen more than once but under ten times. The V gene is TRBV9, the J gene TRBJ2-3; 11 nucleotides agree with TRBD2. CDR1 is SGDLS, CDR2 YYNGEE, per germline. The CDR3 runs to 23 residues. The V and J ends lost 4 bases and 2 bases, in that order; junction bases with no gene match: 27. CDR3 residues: CASSTTSFSGGAILPKATDTQYF. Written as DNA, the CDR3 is TGTGCCAGCAGCACTACCTCATTTAGCGGGGGGGCAATTCTTCCGAAAGCCACAGATACGCAGTATTTT. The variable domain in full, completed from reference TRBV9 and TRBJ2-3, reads DSGVTQTPKHLITATGQRVTLRCSPRSGDLSVYWYQQSLDQGLQFLIQYYNGEERAKGNILERFSAQQFPDLHSELNLSSLELGDSALYFCASSTTSFSGGAILPKATDTQYFGPGTRLTVL.

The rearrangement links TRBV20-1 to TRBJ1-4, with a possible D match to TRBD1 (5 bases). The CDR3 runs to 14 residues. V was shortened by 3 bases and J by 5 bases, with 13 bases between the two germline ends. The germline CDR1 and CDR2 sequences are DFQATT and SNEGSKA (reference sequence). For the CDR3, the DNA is TGCAGTGCTAGGCCGTCGAGGGGAAATGAAAAACTGTTTTTT. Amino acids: CSARPSRGNEKLFF.

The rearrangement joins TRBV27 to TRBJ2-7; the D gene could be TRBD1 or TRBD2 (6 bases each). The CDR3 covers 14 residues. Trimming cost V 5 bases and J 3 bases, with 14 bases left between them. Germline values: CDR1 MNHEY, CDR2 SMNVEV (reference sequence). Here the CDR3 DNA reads TGTGCCAGCAGTCGGGGCAGGGGAGGCTACGAGCAGTACTTC. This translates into CASSRGRGGYEQYF.

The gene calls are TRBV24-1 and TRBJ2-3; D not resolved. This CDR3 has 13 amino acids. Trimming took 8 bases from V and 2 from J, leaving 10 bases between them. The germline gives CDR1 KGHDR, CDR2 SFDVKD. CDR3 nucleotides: TGTGCCACCATGGGCTCGGCCACAGATACGCAGTATTTT. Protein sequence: CATMGSATDTQYF.